One sample yielded the 18 T cell receptor beta chains listed below, sequenced in a study of control samples from healthy donors and cancer patients (dated by TCRdb to 2018 to 2020). Libraries were built with the immunoSEQ multiplex PCR assay. TCRdb took over this immuneACCESS table, retaining in-frame rearrangements with V and J assigned. Such tables are incomplete; in checked studies, under half of the missing clones stem from an unresolved V gene, and the remainder is unexplained. This sample holds roughly 80,000 clones; about 92% were observed only once. In total, the top ten clones hold almost 6% of the sample. Sequencing used blood. The receptors were sampled from an older woman in good health.

The J gene is TRBJ1-4, the V gene TRBV11-2, with D possibly matching TRBD1 (5 bases). Trimming cost V 2 bases and J 8 bases, with 18 bases left between them. In germline, CDR1 is SGHAT, CDR2 FQNNGV. The length of the CDR3 is 16 residues. In nucleotides, the CDR3 is TGTGCCAGCAGCTTAAAGTTTTCGCAAGGGGTAGAAAAACTGTTTTTT. Its translation: CASSLKFSQGVEKLFF.

This clone came up a few times. CDR3 region: CASSPQGMNTEAFF. CDR3 nucleotides: TGTGCCAGCAGCCCCCAGGGGATGAACACTGAAGCTTTCTTT. The genes are TRBV7-9 and TRBJ1-1, with TRBD1 as a possible D gene (6 bases). Germline lookup yields CDR1 SEHNR and CDR2 FQNEAQ (reference sequence). V was clipped by 5 bases and J by 0 bases, with 10 bases between them. This CDR3 contains 14 residues. Based on the CDR3 plus reference TRBV7-9 and TRBJ1-1, the full variable domain is DTGVSQNPRHKITKRGQNVTFRCDPISEHNRLYWYRQTLGQGPEFLTYFQNEAQLEKSRLLSDRFSAERPKGSFSTLEIQRTEQGDSAMYLCASSPQGMNTEAFFGQGTRLTVV.

This clone was seen only once. This chain links TRBV7-2 with TRBJ1-5, with 7 bases fitting TRBD1. This CDR3 has 15 residues. V dropped 4 bases and J dropped 4; count of bases not matched to a gene: 7. Germline V gives CDR1 SGHTA, CDR2 FQGNSA. The CDR3 nucleotides are TGTGCCAGCAGCTCAGGGGGGCAGAGAAATCAGCCCCAGCATTTT. As protein: CASSSGGQRNQPQHF.

This chain joins TRBV12-3 or TRBV12-4 and TRBJ1-1; TRBD1 might be the D (5 bases). CDR3 length: 13 amino acids. V gave up 2 bases and J gave up 6 bases, with 10 bases separating them. CDR3 region: CASSLNRKSEAFF. The CDR3 nucleotides read TGTGCCAGCAGTTTAAACAGGAAATCTGAAGCTTTCTTT.

The chain is built from TRBV11-3 and TRBJ1-5; TRBD1 is a possible D gene (5 bases). This CDR3 contains 17 residues. The V end was cut by 2 bases, the J end by 5 bases, with 19 bases between. Germline CDR1 reads SGHNT; CDR2 reads YENEEA. The CDR3 region is CASSLWDYGARDQPQHF. CDR3 bases: TGTGCCAGCAGCTTATGGGACTACGGGGCGAGAGATCAGCCCCAGCATTTT.

The chain couples TRBV5-1 to TRBJ2-7, with D tentatively TRBD2 (5 bases). The V gene's germline CDR1 is SGHRS and CDR2 YFSETQ. V lost 2 bases and J lost 3, with 15 bases in between. This CDR3 has 15 amino acids. CDR3 in amino acids: CASSFNGIGDYEQYF. The CDR3, as DNA: TGCGCCAGCAGCTTCAACGGGATTGGAGACTACGAGCAGTACTTC.

The V gene is TRBV3-1 (or the pseudogene TRBV3-2), the J gene TRBJ2-7; 9 positions agree with TRBD2. In germline, CDR1 is LGHDT, CDR2 YNNKEL (reference sequence). The trim removed 1 base at V and 4 bases at J, leaving 5 bases unmatched. This CDR3 region has 15 residues. CDR3 residues: CASSQGWREGYEQYF. The DNA of the CDR3 is TGTGCCAGCAGCCAAGGTTGGCGGGAGGGGTACGAGCAGTACTTC.

The chain joins TRBV18 to TRBJ2-1, with 9 bases aligning to TRBD1. This CDR3 spans 15 amino acids. CDR1 is KGHSH, CDR2 LQKENI, per germline. V dropped 5 bases and J dropped 7; count of bases not matched to a gene: 9. CDR3 sequence reads: CASSASGTGSNEQFF. The CDR3 coding sequence is TGTGCCAGCTCAGCCTCAGGGACAGGGTCTAATGAGCAGTTCTTC.

The V gene is TRBV20-1, the J gene TRBJ2-3; 13 nucleotides match TRBD2. The germline CDR1 and CDR2 sequences are DFQATT and SNEGSKA (reference sequence). The CDR3 covers 20 residues. Trimming at V came to 3 bases and at J to 4 bases, leaving 19 bases not matched to a gene. The CDR3 sequence: CSASLDYHGLAGVAADTQYF. In DNA, the CDR3 is TGCAGTGCTAGTTTGGATTATCATGGACTAGCGGGAGTGGCCGCAGATACGCAGTATTTT.

This chain connects TRBV28 to TRBJ1-1, with D maybe TRBD1 (5 bases). The germline V gene encodes CDR1 MDHEN and CDR2 SYDVKM. The CDR3 consists of 14 residues. Trimming removed 2 bases from V and 7 bases from J, with 14 bases in between. The CDR3 here is CASSLDRGLLEAFF. Here the CDR3 DNA reads TGTGCCAGCAGTTTAGACCGGGGCCTCCTTGAAGCTTTCTTT.

The J gene is TRBJ2-7, the V gene TRBV28; no firm D call. This CDR3 spans 14 amino acids. Germline V gene data show CDR1 as MDHEN and CDR2 as SYDVKM. V was clipped by 5 bases and J by 3 bases, with 14 bases between them. CDR3 loop: CASSPGPTHYEQYF. The CDR3 DNA follows: TGTGCCAGCAGTCCCGGGCCGACTCACTACGAGCAGTACTTC.

This chain uses TRBV28 with TRBJ1-5; maybe TRBD1 (5 bases). V gave up 6 bases and J gave up 6 bases, with 21 bases separating them. This CDR3 contains 16 residues. CDR1 and CDR2 (germline): MDHEN, SYDVKM. CDR3 residues: CASSYGTVGASQPQHF. The CDR3 region has the DNA TGTGCCAGCAGCTATGGGACGGTTGGGGCGAGTCAGCCCCAGCATTTT.

This sequence joins TRBV2 and TRBJ2-2; D is uncertain. Per germline, CDR1 SNHLY and CDR2 FYNNEI. V shed 7 bases and J shed 1 base, with 10 bases lying between them. CDR3 length: 14 residues. The CDR3 reads CASKETQNTGELFF. In nucleotides, the CDR3 is TGTGCCAGCAAAGAGACTCAGAACACCGGGGAGCTGTTTTTT.

This chain uses TRBV12-3 or TRBV12-4 with TRBJ2-7; D not certain. The V and J ends lost 8 bases and 0 bases respectively, with 11 bases between them. This CDR3 contains 13 residues. Written as DNA, the CDR3 is TGTGCCAGCGTTAAGGCCAGCTCCTACGAGCAGTACTTC. Protein: CASVKASSYEQYF.

The V gene is TRBV5-1, the J gene TRBJ2-3; 7 nucleotides agree with TRBD1. Per germline, CDR1 SGHRS and CDR2 YFSETQ. This CDR3 is built from 15 residues. Unmatched junction bases numbered 5, after V lost 1 base and J lost 3 bases. The CDR3 bases are TGCGCCAGCAGCTTGCTGGGACAGAGGACAGATACGCAGTATTTT. It codes for CASSLLGQRTDTQYF. Based on the CDR3 plus reference TRBV5-1 and TRBJ2-3, the full variable domain is KAGVTQTPRYLIKTRGQQVTLSCSPISGHRSVSWYQQTPGQGLQFLFEYFSETQRNKGNFPGRFSGRQFSNSRSEMNVSTLELGDSALYLCASSLLGQRTDTQYFGPGTRLTVL.

V gene TRBV28 combines with J gene TRBJ1-4; maybe TRBD1 (6 bases). Germline V lookup: CDR1 MDHEN, CDR2 SYDVKM. The CDR3 length is 15 residues. V lost 5 bases to trimming and J lost 3 bases, with 13 bases between them. The CDR3 DNA follows: TGTGCCAGCAGTACCCCAGGGGCGGCTAATGAAAAACTGTTTTTT. Translated, it gives CASSTPGAANEKLFF.

This sequence joins TRBV27 and TRBJ2-2; the D gene could be TRBD1 or TRBD2 (5 bases each). Trimming took off 6 bases at V and 3 bases at J, with 23 bases between the two ends. The CDR3 extends over 18 amino acids. The germline gives CDR1 MNHEY, CDR2 SMNVEV (reference sequence). The CDR3 protein is CASSRKPPGRSYTGELFF. The CDR3, as DNA: TGTGCCAGCAGCCGAAAGCCCCCGGGACGGTCCTACACCGGGGAGCTGTTTTTT.

The rearrangement links TRBV19 to TRBJ1-5; 7 positions match TRBD1. Germline V CDR1 and CDR2: LNHDA, SQIVND (reference sequence). The trim removed 6 bases at V and 4 bases at J, leaving 9 bases unmatched. The CDR3 spans 15 residues. CDR3 sequence: CASRPTGTANQPQHF. The CDR3 DNA sequence: TGTGCCAGTAGGCCTACCGGGACAGCGAATCAGCCCCAGCATTTT.